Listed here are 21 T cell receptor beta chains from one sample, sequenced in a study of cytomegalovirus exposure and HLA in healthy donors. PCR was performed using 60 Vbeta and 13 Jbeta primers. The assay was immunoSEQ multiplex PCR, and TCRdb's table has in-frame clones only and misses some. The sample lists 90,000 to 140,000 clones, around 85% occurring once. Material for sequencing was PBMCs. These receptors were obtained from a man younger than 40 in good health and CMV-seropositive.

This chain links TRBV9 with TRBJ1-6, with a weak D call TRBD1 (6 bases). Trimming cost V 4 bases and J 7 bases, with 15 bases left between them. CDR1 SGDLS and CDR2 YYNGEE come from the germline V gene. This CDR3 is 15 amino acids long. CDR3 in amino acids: CASSPQGIGNSPLHF. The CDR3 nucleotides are TGTGCCAGCAGCCCACAGGGAATCGGGAATTCACCCCTCCACTTT. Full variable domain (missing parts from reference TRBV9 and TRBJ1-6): DSGVTQTPKHLITATGQRVTLRCSPRSGDLSVYWYQQSLDQGLQFLIQYYNGEERAKGNILERFSAQQFPDLHSELNLSSLELGDSALYFCASSPQGIGNSPLHFGNGTRLTVT.

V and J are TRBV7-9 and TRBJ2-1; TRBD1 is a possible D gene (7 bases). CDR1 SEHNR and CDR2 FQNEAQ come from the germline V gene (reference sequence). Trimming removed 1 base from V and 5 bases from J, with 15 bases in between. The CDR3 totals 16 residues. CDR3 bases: TGTGCCAGCAGCTTAGATCCCCAGGGGGGAGACAATGAGCAGTTCTTC. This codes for CASSLDPQGGDNEQFF.

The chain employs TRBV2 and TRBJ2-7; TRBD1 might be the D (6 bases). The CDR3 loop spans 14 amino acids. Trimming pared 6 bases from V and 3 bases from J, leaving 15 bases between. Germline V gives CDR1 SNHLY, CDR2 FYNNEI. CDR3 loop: CASSLRQEYYEQYF. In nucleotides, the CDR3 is TGTGCCAGCAGCCTTCGACAGGAATACTACGAGCAGTACTTC.

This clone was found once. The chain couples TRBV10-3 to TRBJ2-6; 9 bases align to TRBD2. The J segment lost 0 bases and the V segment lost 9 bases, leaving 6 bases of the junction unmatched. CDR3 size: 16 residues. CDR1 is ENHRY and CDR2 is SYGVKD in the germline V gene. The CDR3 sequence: CAISGGENSGANVLTF. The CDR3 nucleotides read TGTGCCATTAGCGGGGGAGAGAACTCTGGGGCCAACGTCCTGACTTTC.

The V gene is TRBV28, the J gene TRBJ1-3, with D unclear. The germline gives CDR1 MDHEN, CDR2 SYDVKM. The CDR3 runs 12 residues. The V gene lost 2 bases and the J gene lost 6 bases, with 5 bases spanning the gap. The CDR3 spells CASSLRANTIYF. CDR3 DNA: TGTGCCAGCAGTTTAAGAGCAAACACCATATATTTT.

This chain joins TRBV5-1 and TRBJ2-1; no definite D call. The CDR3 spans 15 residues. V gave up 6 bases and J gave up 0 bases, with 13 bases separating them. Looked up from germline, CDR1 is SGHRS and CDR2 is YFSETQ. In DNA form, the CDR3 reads TGCGCCAGCACTTCAGCGAGTCTCTCCTACAATGAGCAGTTCTTC. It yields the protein CASTSASLSYNEQFF.

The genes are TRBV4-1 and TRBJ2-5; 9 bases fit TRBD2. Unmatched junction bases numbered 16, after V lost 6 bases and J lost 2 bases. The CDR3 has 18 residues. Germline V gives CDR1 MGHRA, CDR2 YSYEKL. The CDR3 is CASSRRESGGPFQETQYF. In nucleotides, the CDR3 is TGCGCCAGCAGTCGAAGAGAGAGCGGGGGGCCGTTTCAAGAGACCCAGTACTTC.

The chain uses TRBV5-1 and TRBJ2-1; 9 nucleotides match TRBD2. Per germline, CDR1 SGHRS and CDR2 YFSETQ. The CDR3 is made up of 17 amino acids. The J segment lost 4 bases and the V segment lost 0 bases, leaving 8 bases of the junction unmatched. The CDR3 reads CASSLDRRSGGYNEQFF. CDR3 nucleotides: TGCGCCAGCAGCTTGGACCGCCGTAGCGGGGGATACAATGAGCAGTTCTTC.

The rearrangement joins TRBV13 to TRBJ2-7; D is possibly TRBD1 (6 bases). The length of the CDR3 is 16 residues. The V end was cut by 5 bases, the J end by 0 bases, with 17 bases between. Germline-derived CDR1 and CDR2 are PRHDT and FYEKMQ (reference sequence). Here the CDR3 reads CASSRNQGTFSYEQYF. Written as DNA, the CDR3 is TGTGCCAGCAGCAGAAACCAGGGGACCTTCTCCTACGAGCAGTACTTC.

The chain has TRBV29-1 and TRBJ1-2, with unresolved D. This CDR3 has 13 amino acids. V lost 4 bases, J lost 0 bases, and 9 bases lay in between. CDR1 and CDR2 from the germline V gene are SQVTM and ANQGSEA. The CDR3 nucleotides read TGCAGCGTTGGGGTCGGGGCTAACTATGGCTACACCTTC. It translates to CSVGVGANYGYTF.

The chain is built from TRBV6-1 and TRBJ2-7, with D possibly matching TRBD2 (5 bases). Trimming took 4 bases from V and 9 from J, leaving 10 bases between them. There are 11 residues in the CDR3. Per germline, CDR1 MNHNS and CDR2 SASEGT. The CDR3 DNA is TGTGCCAGCAGTGTAGAGGGCCGGCAGTACTTC. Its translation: CASSVEGRQYF.

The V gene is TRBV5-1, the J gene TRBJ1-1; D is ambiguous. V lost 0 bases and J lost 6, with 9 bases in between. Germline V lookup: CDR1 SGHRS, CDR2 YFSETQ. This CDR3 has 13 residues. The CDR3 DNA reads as TGCGCCAGCAGCTTGGGGCGGGAGGCTGAAGCTTTCTTT. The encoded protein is CASSLGREAEAFF.

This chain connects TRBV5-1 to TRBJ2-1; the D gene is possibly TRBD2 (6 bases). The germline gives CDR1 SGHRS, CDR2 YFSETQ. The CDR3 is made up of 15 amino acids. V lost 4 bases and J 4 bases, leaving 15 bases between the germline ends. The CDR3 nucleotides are TGCGCCAGCAGCCAACCCGGGGGAAGGTACAATGAGCAGTTCTTC. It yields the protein CASSQPGGRYNEQFF.

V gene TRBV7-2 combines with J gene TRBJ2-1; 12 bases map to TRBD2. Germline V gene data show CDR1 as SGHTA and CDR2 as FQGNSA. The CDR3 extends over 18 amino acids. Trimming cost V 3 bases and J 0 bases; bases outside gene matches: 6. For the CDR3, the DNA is TGTGCCAGCAGCTTCCGGCTAGCGGGGGGGAGCTCCTACAATGAGCAGTTCTTC. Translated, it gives CASSFRLAGGSSYNEQFF.

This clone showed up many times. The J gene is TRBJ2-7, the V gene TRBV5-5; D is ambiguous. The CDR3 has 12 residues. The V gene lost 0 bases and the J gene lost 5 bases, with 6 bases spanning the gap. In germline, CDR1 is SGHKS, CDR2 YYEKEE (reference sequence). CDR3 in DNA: TGTGCCAGCAGCTTGGCGCAGAACGAGCAGTACTTC. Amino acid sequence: CASSLAQNEQYF. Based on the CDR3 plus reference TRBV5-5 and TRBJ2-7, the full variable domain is DAGVTQSPTHLIKTRGQQVTLRCSPISGHKSVSWYQQVLGQGPQFIFQYYEKEERGRGNFPDRFSARQFPNYSSELNVNALLLGDSALYLCASSLAQNEQYFGPGTRLTVT.

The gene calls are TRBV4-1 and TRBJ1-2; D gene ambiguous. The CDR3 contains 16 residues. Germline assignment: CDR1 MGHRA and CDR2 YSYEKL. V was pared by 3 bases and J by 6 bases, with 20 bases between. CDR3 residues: CASSQREGPNLHGYTF. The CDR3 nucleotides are TGCGCCAGCAGCCAGAGGGAGGGCCCAAACCTACATGGCTACACCTTC.

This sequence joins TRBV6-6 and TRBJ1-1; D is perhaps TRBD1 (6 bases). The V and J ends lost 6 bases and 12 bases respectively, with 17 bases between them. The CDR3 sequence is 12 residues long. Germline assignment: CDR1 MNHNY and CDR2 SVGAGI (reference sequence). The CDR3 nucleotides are TGTGCCAGCAGGCGCGAGGGGGGGGGATCTTTCTTT. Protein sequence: CASRREGGGSFF.

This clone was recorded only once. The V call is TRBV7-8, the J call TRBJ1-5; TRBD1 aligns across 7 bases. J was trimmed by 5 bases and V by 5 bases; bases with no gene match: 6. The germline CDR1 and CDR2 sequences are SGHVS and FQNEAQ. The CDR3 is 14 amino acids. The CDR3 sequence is CASSLPGTDQPQHF. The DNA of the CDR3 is TGTGCCAGCAGCCTTCCAGGGACAGATCAGCCCCAGCATTTT.

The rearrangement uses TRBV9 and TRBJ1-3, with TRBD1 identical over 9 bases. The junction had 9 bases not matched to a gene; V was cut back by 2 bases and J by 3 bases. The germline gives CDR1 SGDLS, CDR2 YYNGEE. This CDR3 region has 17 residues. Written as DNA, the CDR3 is TGTGCCAGCAGCGTGGGTCCACAGGGGGCAGGTGGAAACACCATATATTTT. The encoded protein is CASSVGPQGAGGNTIYF.

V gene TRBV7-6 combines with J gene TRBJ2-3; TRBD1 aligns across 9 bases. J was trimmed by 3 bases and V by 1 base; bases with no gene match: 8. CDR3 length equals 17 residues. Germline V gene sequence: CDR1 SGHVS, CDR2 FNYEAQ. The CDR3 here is CASSLVTGTGWTDTQYF. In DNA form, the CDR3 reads TGTGCCAGCAGCTTAGTAACCGGGACAGGGTGGACAGATACGCAGTATTTT.

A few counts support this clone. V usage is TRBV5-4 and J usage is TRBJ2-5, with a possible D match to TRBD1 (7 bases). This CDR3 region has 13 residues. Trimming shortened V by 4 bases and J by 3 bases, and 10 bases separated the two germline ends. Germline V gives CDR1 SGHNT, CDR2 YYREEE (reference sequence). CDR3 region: CASSGGTEETQYF. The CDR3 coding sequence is TGTGCCAGCAGCGGGGGGACAGAAGAGACCCAGTACTTC.